Given below is one T cell receptor (beta chain) in context. Its target is not known. The sample comes from a study of lymphopenia after photon versus proton radiotherapy. Study findings and constraints: Oligoclonal CD8+ Temra expansion after nadir drove photon patients' diversity drop. Photon-treated patients lost naive T cells and TCR diversity; proton-treated stayed stable.

Using immunoSEQ multiplex PCR, the repertoire was profiled, and TCRdb retains in-frame clones only, with some absent. This table has tens of thousands of clones, about 92% appearing once. The V segment lost 5 bases and the J segment 4 bases; nucleotides outside the gene matches: 5. This CDR3 is 15 amino acids long. Germline CDR1 SGHVS, CDR2 FNYEAQ. Sample: peripheral blood, taken from a patient treated with photon-based radiotherapy. The receptor was isolated from a woman aged 40 to 50 with cholangiocarcinoma. J is TRBJ1-5 and V is TRBV7-6, with 10 nucleotides matching TRBD1. CDR3 in DNA: TGTGCCAGCAGCAAGGACAGGGGGGGAAATCAGCCCCAGCATTTT. Residues: CASSKDRGGNQPQHF.